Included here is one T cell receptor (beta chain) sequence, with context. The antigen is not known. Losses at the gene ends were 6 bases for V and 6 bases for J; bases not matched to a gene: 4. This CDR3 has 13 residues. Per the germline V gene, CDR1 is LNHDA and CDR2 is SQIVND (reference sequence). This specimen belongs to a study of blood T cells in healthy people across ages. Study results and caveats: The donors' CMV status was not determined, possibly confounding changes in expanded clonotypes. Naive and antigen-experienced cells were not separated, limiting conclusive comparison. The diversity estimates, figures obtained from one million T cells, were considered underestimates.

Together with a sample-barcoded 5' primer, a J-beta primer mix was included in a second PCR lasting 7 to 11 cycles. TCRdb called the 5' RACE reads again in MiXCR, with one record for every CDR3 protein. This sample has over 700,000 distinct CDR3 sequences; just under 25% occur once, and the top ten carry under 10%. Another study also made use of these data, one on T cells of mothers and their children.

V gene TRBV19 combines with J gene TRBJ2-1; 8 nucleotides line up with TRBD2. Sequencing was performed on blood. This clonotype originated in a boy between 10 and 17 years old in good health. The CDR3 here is CASRGAGGNEQFF. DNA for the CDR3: TGTGCCAGTAGAGGCGCGGGGGGCAATGAGCAGTTCTTC. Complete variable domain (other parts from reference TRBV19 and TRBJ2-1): DGGITQSPKYLFRKEGQNVTLSCEQNLNHDAMYWYRQDPGQGLRLIYYSQIVNDFQKGDIAEGYSVSREKKESFPLTVTSAQKNPTAFYLCASRGAGGNEQFFGPGTRLTVL.